This is a list of T cell receptor beta chains from one sample in a study of blood T cell repertoires in COVID-19. The repertoire was sequenced with immunoSEQ multiplex PCR; TCRdb's copy has only in-frame clones and lacks some. The repertoire holds about 130,000 clones, over 75% seen once, with about 6.2% in the top ten. Sequencing input: peripheral blood. Source of these receptors: a man older than 75 with active or convalescent COVID-19. Each CDR3 is given with its conserved first and last residue. Fields, in order: clone size, J gene, CDR3 length, D gene, V gene, CDR3 DNA, CDR3 protein. The D gene is left open where the match is weak. Where a row states a size, it is once, few, many or the class of an expanded clone; other rows omit it.

clone_size: .; j_call: TRBJ2-7; cdr3_length: 14; d_call: .; v_call: TRBV7-8; cdr3_nt: TGTGCCAGCAGCTTAGGCCAAAGCCGTTACGAGCAGTACTTC; cdr3_aa: CASSLGQSRYEQYF
clone_size: .; j_call: TRBJ2-1; cdr3_length: 17; d_call: TRBD2; v_call: TRBV4-1; cdr3_nt: TGCGCCAGCAGCCAAGATTGGCTAGCGGGGGGGTACAATGAGCAGTTCTTC; cdr3_aa: CASSQDWLAGGYNEQFF
clone_size: .; j_call: TRBJ2-7; cdr3_length: 13; d_call: TRBD2; v_call: TRBV30; cdr3_nt: TGTGCCTGGAGTCGGGGGGGGGCCTACGAGCAGTACTTC; cdr3_aa: CAWSRGGAYEQYF
clone_size: .; j_call: TRBJ2-7; cdr3_length: 11; d_call: .; v_call: TRBV5-4; cdr3_nt: TGTGCCAGCAGAGGGGGGGCCGAGCAGTACTTC; cdr3_aa: CASRGGAEQYF
clone_size: .; j_call: TRBJ2-1; cdr3_length: 15; d_call: TRBD1; v_call: TRBV7-3; cdr3_nt: TGTGCCAGCAGCCATGGGGACAGGGGGCACAATGAGCAGTTCTTC; cdr3_aa: CASSHGDRGHNEQFF
clone_size: .; j_call: TRBJ1-1; cdr3_length: 14; d_call: .; v_call: TRBV7-2; cdr3_nt: TGTGCCAGCAGCTTAGTTGGCGGCAACACTGAAGCTTTCTTT; cdr3_aa: CASSLVGGNTEAFF
clone_size: .; j_call: TRBJ1-1; cdr3_length: 14; d_call: .; v_call: TRBV7-9; cdr3_nt: TGTGCCAGCAGCCCATTCACAGAGAACACTGAAGCTTTCTTT; cdr3_aa: CASSPFTENTEAFF
clone_size: .; j_call: TRBJ1-5; cdr3_length: 15; d_call: TRBD1; v_call: TRBV5-1; cdr3_nt: TGCGCCAGCAGCTGGGGACAGGGGAGCAATCAGCCCCAGCATTTT; cdr3_aa: CASSWGQGSNQPQHF
clone_size: .; j_call: TRBJ2-1; cdr3_length: 17; d_call: TRBD2; v_call: TRBV4-3; cdr3_nt: TGCGCCAGCAGCCAAGCTCGCGGGAGGGTAGTCTACAATGAGCAGTTCTTC; cdr3_aa: CASSQARGRVVYNEQFF
clone_size: .; j_call: TRBJ2-3; cdr3_length: 15; d_call: TRBD2; v_call: TRBV20-1; cdr3_nt: TGCAGTGCTAGTTCTGGGAGGGGCCGCACAGATACGCAGTATTTT; cdr3_aa: CSASSGRGRTDTQYF
clone_size: .; j_call: TRBJ1-3; cdr3_length: 13; d_call: .; v_call: TRBV29-1; cdr3_nt: TGCAGCGTCGCCCTGACAGCTGGAAACACCATATATTTT; cdr3_aa: CSVALTAGNTIYF
clone_size: .; j_call: TRBJ2-3; cdr3_length: 17; d_call: .; v_call: TRBV11-2; cdr3_nt: TGTGCCAGCAGCTTTATTACGCGGGCCTGGGACACAGATACGCAGTATTTT; cdr3_aa: CASSFITRAWDTDTQYF
clone_size: .; j_call: TRBJ2-5; cdr3_length: 16; d_call: .; v_call: TRBV5-1; cdr3_nt: TGCGCCAGCAGACCGGAACCTGCTGGGGGCGGGGAGACCCAGTACTTC; cdr3_aa: CASRPEPAGGGETQYF
clone_size: .; j_call: TRBJ1-1; cdr3_length: 13; d_call: .; v_call: TRBV12-3/TRBV12-4; cdr3_nt: TGTGCCAGCACCGAAATGAAAGGGACATTAGCTTTCTTT; cdr3_aa: CASTEMKGTLAFF
clone_size: .; j_call: TRBJ2-5; cdr3_length: 13; d_call: .; v_call: TRBV18; cdr3_nt: TGTGCCAGCTCACCAGGCGGCCAAGAGACCCAGTACTTC; cdr3_aa: CASSPGGQETQYF
clone_size: once; j_call: TRBJ1-5; cdr3_length: 14; d_call: .; v_call: TRBV6-4; cdr3_nt: TGTGCCAGCAGTGACGACAGGTTGCTACAGCCCCAGCATTTT; cdr3_aa: CASSDDRLLQPQHF
clone_size: .; j_call: TRBJ1-2; cdr3_length: 17; d_call: TRBD1; v_call: TRBV4-2; cdr3_nt: TGTGCCAGCAGCCAAGTTGCCCGGGACAGGGGAGGAGATGGCTACACCTTC; cdr3_aa: CASSQVARDRGGDGYTF
clone_size: .; j_call: TRBJ2-5; cdr3_length: 12; d_call: .; v_call: TRBV5-4; cdr3_nt: TGTGCCAGCAGCGGGACTCAAGAGACCCAGTACTTC; cdr3_aa: CASSGTQETQYF
clone_size: .; j_call: TRBJ2-3; cdr3_length: 16; d_call: TRBD1; v_call: TRBV9; cdr3_nt: TGTGCCAGCAGCGTAGGAGGGGGCCGCTTCACAGATACGCAGTATTTT; cdr3_aa: CASSVGGGRFTDTQYF
clone_size: .; j_call: TRBJ1-1; cdr3_length: 14; d_call: TRBD1; v_call: TRBV6-5; cdr3_nt: TGTGCCAGCAGGATGGGACAGGGCCGGACTGAAGCTTTCTTT; cdr3_aa: CASRMGQGRTEAFF
clone_size: .; j_call: TRBJ1-4; cdr3_length: 14; d_call: .; v_call: TRBV19; cdr3_nt: TGTGCCAGTAGTACCCCGGGTAGAAATGAAAAACTGTTTTTT; cdr3_aa: CASSTPGRNEKLFF
clone_size: once; j_call: TRBJ1-3; cdr3_length: 16; d_call: .; v_call: TRBV5-1; cdr3_nt: TGCGCCAGCAGCTTGGAGAGGGTTGAGTCTGGAAACACCATATATTTT; cdr3_aa: CASSLERVESGNTIYF
clone_size: .; j_call: TRBJ2-5; cdr3_length: 15; d_call: .; v_call: TRBV4-2; cdr3_nt: TGTGCCAGCAGCCAAGTGGGGGCTCCCGAAGAGACCCAGTACTTC; cdr3_aa: CASSQVGAPEETQYF
clone_size: .; j_call: TRBJ1-3; cdr3_length: 15; d_call: TRBD1; v_call: TRBV9; cdr3_nt: TGTGCCAGCAGCCTCACGACAGGGCCTGGAAACACCATATATTTT; cdr3_aa: CASSLTTGPGNTIYF
clone_size: .; j_call: TRBJ1-5; cdr3_length: 16; d_call: TRBD1; v_call: TRBV7-2; cdr3_nt: TGTGCCAGCAGCTTAGTCTCCGGGACAGGGAATCAGCCCCAGCATTTT; cdr3_aa: CASSLVSGTGNQPQHF
clone_size: .; j_call: TRBJ1-2; cdr3_length: 14; d_call: .; v_call: TRBV15; cdr3_nt: TGTGCCACCAGCAGAGACAGGGTAGAGTATGGCTACACCTTC; cdr3_aa: CATSRDRVEYGYTF
clone_size: .; j_call: TRBJ2-5; cdr3_length: 12; d_call: .; v_call: TRBV6-2/TRBV6-3; cdr3_nt: TGTGCCAGCAGCCGACTGCAAGAGACCCAGTACTTC; cdr3_aa: CASSRLQETQYF
clone_size: .; j_call: TRBJ2-2; cdr3_length: 13; d_call: .; v_call: TRBV6-5; cdr3_nt: TGTGCCAGCAGAAGGGGGGGAACCGGGGAGCTGTTTTTT; cdr3_aa: CASRRGGTGELFF
clone_size: once; j_call: TRBJ2-3; cdr3_length: 14; d_call: .; v_call: TRBV9; cdr3_nt: TGTGCCAGCAGCGTAGATACTCTCACAGATACGCAGTATTTT; cdr3_aa: CASSVDTLTDTQYF
clone_size: .; j_call: TRBJ2-2; cdr3_length: 15; d_call: .; v_call: TRBV10-1; cdr3_nt: TGCGCCAGCAGTGAAGAGCAGGGTAGAACCGGGGAGCTGTTTTTT; cdr3_aa: CASSEEQGRTGELFF
clone_size: .; j_call: TRBJ1-2; cdr3_length: 13; d_call: .; v_call: TRBV30; cdr3_nt: TGTGCCTGGAGGCTCATCACAGGATCTGGCTACACCTTC; cdr3_aa: CAWRLITGSGYTF
clone_size: .; j_call: TRBJ2-5; cdr3_length: 15; d_call: .; v_call: TRBV3-1/TRBV3-2; cdr3_nt: TGTGCCAGCAGCCAAGGTGCGCAGGGGGGAGAGACCCAGTACTTC; cdr3_aa: CASSQGAQGGETQYF
clone_size: .; j_call: TRBJ2-7; cdr3_length: 19; d_call: .; v_call: TRBV5-1; cdr3_nt: TGCGCCAGCAGCTTTTCTAGTGGAAACCCTATGGGGCTCTCCTACGAGCAGTACTTC; cdr3_aa: CASSFSSGNPMGLSYEQYF
clone_size: .; j_call: TRBJ2-5; cdr3_length: 15; d_call: .; v_call: TRBV11-2; cdr3_nt: TGTGCCAGCAGCTCGGGGAGTGCTTACGGGGAGACCCAGTACTTC; cdr3_aa: CASSSGSAYGETQYF
clone_size: few; j_call: TRBJ1-6; cdr3_length: 14; d_call: TRBD1; v_call: TRBV5-1; cdr3_nt: TGCGCCAGCAGCTTGGGACAGGGTAATTCACCCCTCCACTTT; cdr3_aa: CASSLGQGNSPLHF
clone_size: .; j_call: TRBJ1-2; cdr3_length: 13; d_call: .; v_call: TRBV6-5; cdr3_nt: TGTGCCAGCAGTTACAGGGGCCCCTATGGCTACACCTTC; cdr3_aa: CASSYRGPYGYTF
clone_size: .; j_call: TRBJ2-7; cdr3_length: 12; d_call: .; v_call: TRBV6-5; cdr3_nt: TGTGCCAGCAGTTACGGGGAGGGGGGGCAGTACTTC; cdr3_aa: CASSYGEGGQYF
clone_size: .; j_call: TRBJ2-1; cdr3_length: 12; d_call: .; v_call: TRBV29-1; cdr3_nt: TGCAGCGTTGAAGTGGTCCGGGAGGAGCAGTTCTTC; cdr3_aa: CSVEVVREEQFF
clone_size: .; j_call: TRBJ1-5; cdr3_length: 16; d_call: TRBD1; v_call: TRBV4-1; cdr3_nt: TGCGCCAGCAGCCACACGTGGACAGGGAGCAATCAGCCCCAGCATTTT; cdr3_aa: CASSHTWTGSNQPQHF
clone_size: .; j_call: TRBJ2-1; cdr3_length: 14; d_call: .; v_call: TRBV27; cdr3_nt: TGTGCCAGCACGCGGCAGGGGTATAACAATGAGCAGTTCTTC; cdr3_aa: CASTRQGYNNEQFF
clone_size: .; j_call: TRBJ2-1; cdr3_length: 14; d_call: TRBD1; v_call: TRBV7-6; cdr3_nt: TGTGCCAGCAGCTCGGACAGGGCCTACAATGAGCAGTTCTTC; cdr3_aa: CASSSDRAYNEQFF
clone_size: few; j_call: TRBJ2-7; cdr3_length: 16; d_call: TRBD1; v_call: TRBV5-6; cdr3_nt: TGTGCCAGCAGCCCATACAGGGGTCAGGACCCCTACGAGCAGTACTTC; cdr3_aa: CASSPYRGQDPYEQYF
clone_size: .; j_call: TRBJ2-7; cdr3_length: 11; d_call: .; v_call: TRBV20-1; cdr3_nt: TGCAGTGCTAGACCGGTAAACGAGCAGTACTTC; cdr3_aa: CSARPVNEQYF
clone_size: .; j_call: TRBJ1-5; cdr3_length: 12; d_call: .; v_call: TRBV14; cdr3_nt: TGTGCCAGCAGCCTCGGGGATCAGCCCCAGCATTTT; cdr3_aa: CASSLGDQPQHF
clone_size: many; j_call: TRBJ1-5; cdr3_length: 13; d_call: TRBD1; v_call: TRBV28; cdr3_nt: TGTGCCAGCAGTTTGGAGGGACAGCAGCCCCAGCATTTT; cdr3_aa: CASSLEGQQPQHF
clone_size: .; j_call: TRBJ2-3; cdr3_length: 12; d_call: .; v_call: TRBV3-1/TRBV3-2; cdr3_nt: TGTGCCAGCAGCGGGACTACAGATACGCAGTATTTT; cdr3_aa: CASSGTTDTQYF
clone_size: .; j_call: TRBJ1-6; cdr3_length: 15; d_call: TRBD1; v_call: TRBV9; cdr3_nt: TGTGCCAGCAGCGAGGACAGGGGCCGTGTTTCACCCCTCCACTTT; cdr3_aa: CASSEDRGRVSPLHF